This TCR beta chain was recorded in a study of patients and donors after allogeneic stem cell transplantation. Germline-derived CDR1 and CDR2 are GTSNPN and SVGIG (reference sequence). This CDR3 spans 12 amino acids. V dropped 8 bases and J dropped 3; count of bases not matched to a gene: 4. Each CDR3 protein is one row after TCRdb ran MiXCR on the RT-PCR reads. The sample carries 920,000 or so distinct CDR3 sequences, 15% to 20% recorded once. The sequenced material came from blood, either unsorted or a sorted T cell fraction (not recorded which). This receptor was obtained from a human donor who was either an allogeneic HSCT recipient or a stem cell or donor lymphocyte infusion donor (not recorded which). It is not recorded whose cells these are; they may come from a transplant donor. The V gene is TRBV30, the J gene TRBJ2-7; 10 bases match TRBD1. Here the CDR3 reads CAGTGAHYEQYF. For the CDR3, the DNA is TGTGCCGGGACAGGGGCCCACTACGAGCAGTACTTC.